This is a list of T cell receptor beta chains from one sample in a study of blood T cell repertoires in COVID-19. Libraries were prepared by immunoSEQ multiplex PCR; TCRdb keeps only in-frame clonotypes and omits some of them. The table has fewer than 250,000 clones, approximately 83% seen once. Sample: PBMCs or T cells enriched from blood (not recorded which). Source of these receptors: a woman between 45 and 65 years old who had been exposed to COVID-19. Both conserved end residues are part of each CDR3. A D gene is named only where the DNA matches it firmly. Size values are once, few and many counts, or a class for expanded clones, and some rows have none.

d_gene: TRBD1
abundance: once
v_gene: TRBV19
j_gene: TRBJ1-5
CDR3aa: CASRLGQTGNQPQHF
CDR3nt: TGTGCCAGTAGACTGGGACAGACTGGAAATCAGCCCCAGCATTTT

d_gene: -
abundance: -
v_gene: TRBV27
j_gene: TRBJ1-1
CDR3aa: CASVRWFTEAFF
CDR3nt: TGTGCCAGCGTGAGGTGGTTCACTGAAGCTTTCTTT

d_gene: TRBD2
abundance: -
v_gene: TRBV10-3
j_gene: TRBJ2-1
CDR3aa: CAISETGLAGPNEQFF
CDR3nt: TGTGCCATCAGTGAAACGGGACTAGCGGGCCCCAATGAGCAGTTCTTC

d_gene: TRBD1
abundance: -
v_gene: TRBV7-9
j_gene: TRBJ2-4
CDR3aa: CASSGTGGTNIQYF
CDR3nt: TGTGCCAGCAGCGGGACAGGGGGGACAAACATTCAGTACTTC

d_gene: TRBD1
abundance: -
v_gene: TRBV6-5
j_gene: TRBJ1-4
CDR3aa: CASSRTGTNEKLFF
CDR3nt: TGTGCCAGCAGTCGGACAGGGACAAATGAAAAACTGTTTTTT

d_gene: -
abundance: -
v_gene: TRBV7-2
j_gene: TRBJ1-6
CDR3aa: CASRQQGASYSPLHF
CDR3nt: TGTGCCAGCAGACAACAGGGAGCCTCCTATTCACCCCTCCACTTT

d_gene: TRBD1
abundance: once
v_gene: TRBV7-2
j_gene: TRBJ2-7
CDR3aa: CASSLRGPGVLYEQYF
CDR3nt: TGTGCCAGCAGCCTCAGGGGGCCGGGGGTCCTCTACGAGCAGTACTTC

d_gene: TRBD1
abundance: few
v_gene: TRBV27
j_gene: TRBJ1-6
CDR3aa: CASSPFLGQGSSPLHF
CDR3nt: TGTGCCAGCAGTCCTTTTCTCGGACAGGGTAGTTCACCCCTCCACTTT

d_gene: -
abundance: -
v_gene: TRBV24-1
j_gene: TRBJ1-2
CDR3aa: CATSAAGKKYGYTF
CDR3nt: TGTGCCACCAGTGCGGCAGGGAAAAAGTATGGCTACACCTTC

d_gene: TRBD1
abundance: -
v_gene: TRBV28
j_gene: TRBJ1-1
CDR3aa: CASSLYRGRAFF
CDR3nt: TGTGCCAGCAGTTTATACAGGGGGCGGGCTTTCTTT

d_gene: -
abundance: -
v_gene: TRBV7-9
j_gene: TRBJ1-2
CDR3aa: CASSLALGLGRVGGYTF
CDR3nt: TGTGCCAGCAGCTTAGCTTTAGGATTGGGCAGGGTAGGCGGCTACACCTTC

d_gene: -
abundance: few
v_gene: TRBV6-5
j_gene: TRBJ1-5
CDR3aa: CASSPLGGNQPQHF
CDR3nt: TGTGCCAGCAGCCCCCTAGGAGGCAATCAGCCCCAGCATTTT

d_gene: -
abundance: -
v_gene: TRBV19
j_gene: TRBJ1-3
CDR3aa: CAISSGVGNTIYF
CDR3nt: TGTGCCATCTCTTCAGGGGTTGGAAACACCATATATTTT

d_gene: -
abundance: few
v_gene: TRBV5-5
j_gene: TRBJ2-7
CDR3aa: CASSLGLGGHHEQYF
CDR3nt: TGTGCCAGCAGCTTGGGGCTCGGGGGGCATCACGAGCAGTACTTC

d_gene: TRBD1
abundance: -
v_gene: TRBV19
j_gene: TRBJ2-6
CDR3aa: CASRGTGANVLTF
CDR3nt: TGTGCCAGCAGGGGGACCGGGGCCAACGTCCTGACTTTC

d_gene: -
abundance: -
v_gene: TRBV6-5
j_gene: TRBJ1-1
CDR3aa: CASSWRENTEAFF
CDR3nt: TGTGCCAGCAGTTGGAGAGAGAACACTGAAGCTTTCTTT

d_gene: -
abundance: -
v_gene: TRBV3-1/TRBV3-2
j_gene: TRBJ2-7
CDR3aa: CASSPGLNPREQYF
CDR3nt: TGTGCCAGCAGCCCGGGTCTCAATCCGAGGGAGCAGTACTTC

d_gene: -
abundance: -
v_gene: TRBV18
j_gene: TRBJ2-5
CDR3aa: CASSLRQVPETQYF
CDR3nt: TGTGCCAGCTCACTCCGGCAGGTTCCAGAGACCCAGTACTTC

d_gene: TRBD1
abundance: -
v_gene: TRBV19
j_gene: TRBJ1-4
CDR3aa: CASSTGTGQVF
CDR3nt: TGTGCCAGTAGCACCGGGACAGGGCAAGTTTTT

d_gene: TRBD1
abundance: -
v_gene: TRBV19
j_gene: TRBJ1-1
CDR3aa: CASIDYRGKNTEAFF
CDR3nt: TGTGCCAGTATTGATTACAGGGGGAAGAACACTGAAGCTTTCTTT

d_gene: -
abundance: -
v_gene: TRBV7-8
j_gene: TRBJ2-5
CDR3aa: CASSPRYGGLRETQYF
CDR3nt: TGTGCCAGCAGCCCCCGGTACGGGGGACTGAGGGAGACCCAGTACTTC

d_gene: TRBD2
abundance: -
v_gene: TRBV12-3/TRBV12-4
j_gene: TRBJ2-1
CDR3aa: CASSDGGYNEQFF
CDR3nt: TGTGCCAGCAGCGACGGGGGGTACAATGAGCAGTTCTTC

d_gene: TRBD2
abundance: -
v_gene: TRBV6-2/TRBV6-3
j_gene: TRBJ2-2
CDR3aa: CASSHRGLANTGELFF
CDR3nt: TGTGCCAGCAGTCATAGGGGACTAGCGAACACCGGGGAGCTGTTTTTT

d_gene: TRBD2
abundance: -
v_gene: TRBV6-6
j_gene: TRBJ2-5
CDR3aa: CASSIPSGGHQETQYF
CDR3nt: TGTGCCAGCAGTATCCCCAGCGGGGGGCATCAAGAGACCCAGTACTTC

d_gene: -
abundance: -
v_gene: TRBV5-5
j_gene: TRBJ1-1
CDR3aa: CASSLGPTGEAFF
CDR3nt: TGTGCCAGCAGCTTGGGACCGACAGGAGAAGCTTTCTTT

d_gene: -
abundance: -
v_gene: TRBV7-8
j_gene: TRBJ2-5
CDR3aa: CASSNPTDSQETQYF
CDR3nt: TGTGCCAGCAGCAACCCTACCGACAGCCAAGAGACCCAGTACTTC

d_gene: TRBD1
abundance: -
v_gene: TRBV7-2
j_gene: TRBJ2-5
CDR3aa: CASSRTGGRETQYF
CDR3nt: TGTGCCAGCAGCCGGACAGGGGGGCGGGAGACCCAGTACTTC

d_gene: -
abundance: -
v_gene: TRBV9
j_gene: TRBJ1-1
CDR3aa: CASSVDFGGANTEAFF
CDR3nt: TGTGCCAGCAGCGTAGATTTCGGGGGTGCCAACACTGAAGCTTTCTTT

d_gene: -
abundance: once
v_gene: TRBV19
j_gene: TRBJ1-1
CDR3aa: CASTDRRGGYTEAFF
CDR3nt: TGTGCCAGTACTGACAGAAGGGGAGGGTACACTGAAGCTTTCTTT

d_gene: TRBD1
abundance: -
v_gene: TRBV30
j_gene: TRBJ1-2
CDR3aa: CAWNGGQAYGYTF
CDR3nt: TGTGCCTGGAATGGGGGACAGGCCTATGGCTACACCTTC

d_gene: -
abundance: -
v_gene: TRBV30
j_gene: TRBJ1-3
CDR3aa: CAWSVSGENTIYF
CDR3nt: TGTGCCTGGAGTGTAAGCGGCGAAAACACCATATATTTT

d_gene: TRBD1
abundance: -
v_gene: TRBV13
j_gene: TRBJ2-7
CDR3aa: CASSIDRDYEQYF
CDR3nt: TGTGCCAGCAGCATCGACAGGGATTACGAGCAGTACTTC

d_gene: -
abundance: -
v_gene: TRBV6-5
j_gene: TRBJ1-2
CDR3aa: CASSPTANYGYTF
CDR3nt: TGTGCCAGCAGCCCGACAGCAAACTATGGCTACACCTTC

d_gene: -
abundance: -
v_gene: TRBV2
j_gene: TRBJ1-5
CDR3aa: CASKAGEQPQHF
CDR3nt: TGTGCCAGCAAGGCAGGGGAGCAGCCCCAGCATTTT

d_gene: -
abundance: few
v_gene: TRBV19
j_gene: TRBJ2-7
CDR3aa: CASSFGHLLRDEQYF
CDR3nt: TGTGCCAGTAGTTTCGGACACCTTTTAAGGGACGAGCAGTACTTC

d_gene: TRBD1
abundance: once
v_gene: TRBV5-6
j_gene: TRBJ2-1
CDR3aa: CASSTRQGGSYNEQFF
CDR3nt: TGTGCCAGCAGCACCCGACAGGGTGGGTCCTACAATGAGCAGTTCTTC

d_gene: -
abundance: -
v_gene: TRBV7-8
j_gene: TRBJ1-4
CDR3aa: CASSLRTDATNEKLFF
CDR3nt: TGTGCCAGCAGCTTGAGGACAGATGCAACTAATGAAAAACTGTTTTTT

d_gene: -
abundance: once
v_gene: TRBV10-3
j_gene: TRBJ1-1
CDR3aa: CAIRLQDRAFF
CDR3nt: TGTGCCATCAGACTACAGGACCGAGCTTTCTTT